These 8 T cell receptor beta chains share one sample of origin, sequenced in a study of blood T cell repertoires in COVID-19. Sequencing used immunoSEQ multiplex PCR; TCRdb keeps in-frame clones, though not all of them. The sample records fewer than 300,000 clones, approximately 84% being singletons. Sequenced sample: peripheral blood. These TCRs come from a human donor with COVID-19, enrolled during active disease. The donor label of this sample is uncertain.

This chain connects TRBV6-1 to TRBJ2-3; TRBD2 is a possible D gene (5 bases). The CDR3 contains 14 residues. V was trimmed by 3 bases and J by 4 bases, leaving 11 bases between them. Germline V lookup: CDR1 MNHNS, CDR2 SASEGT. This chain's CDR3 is CASSELRVADTQYF. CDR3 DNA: TGTGCCAGCAGTGAGTTGAGGGTCGCAGATACGCAGTATTTT.

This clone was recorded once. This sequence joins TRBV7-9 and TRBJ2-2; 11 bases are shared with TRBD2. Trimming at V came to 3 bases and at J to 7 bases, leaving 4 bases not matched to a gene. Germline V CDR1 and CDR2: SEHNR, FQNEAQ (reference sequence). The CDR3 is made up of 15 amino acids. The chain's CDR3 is CASSLTSGKGGELFF. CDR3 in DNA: TGTGCCAGCAGCTTGACTAGCGGGAAGGGCGGGGAGCTGTTTTTT.

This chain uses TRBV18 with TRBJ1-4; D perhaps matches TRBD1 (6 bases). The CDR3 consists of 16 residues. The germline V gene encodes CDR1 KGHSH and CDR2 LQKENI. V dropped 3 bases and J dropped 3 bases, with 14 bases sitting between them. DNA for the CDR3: TGTGCCAGCTCACCCGAGGGGGAGGGAGCTAATGAAAAACTGTTTTTT. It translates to CASSPEGEGANEKLFF.

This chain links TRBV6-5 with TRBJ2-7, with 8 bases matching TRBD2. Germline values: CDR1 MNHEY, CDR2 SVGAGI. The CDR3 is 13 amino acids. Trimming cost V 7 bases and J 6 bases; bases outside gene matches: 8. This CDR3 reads CASTHGGAGEQYF. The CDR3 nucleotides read TGTGCCAGCACCCACGGGGGGGCGGGCGAGCAGTACTTC.

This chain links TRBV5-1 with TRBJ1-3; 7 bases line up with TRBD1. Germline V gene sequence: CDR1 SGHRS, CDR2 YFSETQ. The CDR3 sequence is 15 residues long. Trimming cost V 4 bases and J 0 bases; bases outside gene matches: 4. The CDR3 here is CASSLAGGSGNTIYF. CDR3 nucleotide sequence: TGCGCCAGCAGCCTAGCAGGGGGCTCTGGAAACACCATATATTTT.

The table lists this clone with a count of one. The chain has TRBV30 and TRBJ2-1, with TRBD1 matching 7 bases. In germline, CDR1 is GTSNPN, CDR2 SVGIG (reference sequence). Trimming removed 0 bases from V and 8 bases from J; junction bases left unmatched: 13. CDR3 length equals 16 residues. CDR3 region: CAWSVPLTGIADEQFF. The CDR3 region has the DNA TGTGCCTGGAGTGTGCCGTTGACAGGGATTGCGGATGAGCAGTTCTTC.

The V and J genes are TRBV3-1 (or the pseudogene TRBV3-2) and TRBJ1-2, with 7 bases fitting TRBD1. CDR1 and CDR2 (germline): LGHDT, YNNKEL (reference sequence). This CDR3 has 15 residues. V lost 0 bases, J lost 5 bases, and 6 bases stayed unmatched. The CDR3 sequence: CASSQEDRLPYGYTF. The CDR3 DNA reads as TGTGCCAGCAGCCAAGAGGACAGGCTCCCGTATGGCTACACCTTC.

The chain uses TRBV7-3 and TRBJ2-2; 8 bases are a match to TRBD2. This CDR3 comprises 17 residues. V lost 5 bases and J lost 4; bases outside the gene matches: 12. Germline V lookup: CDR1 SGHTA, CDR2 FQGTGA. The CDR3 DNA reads TGTGCCAGCAGCCCCCGGGCTCTAGCGGGTAGCACCGGGGAGCTGTTTTTT. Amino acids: CASSPRALAGSTGELFF. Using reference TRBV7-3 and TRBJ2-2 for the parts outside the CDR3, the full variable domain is GAGVSQTPSNKVTEKGKYVELRCDPISGHTALYWYRQSLGQGPEFLIYFQGTGAADDSGLPNDRFFAVRPEGSVSTLKIQRTERGDSAVYLCASSPRALAGSTGELFFGEGSRLTVL.